The next 7 T cell receptor beta chains were all read from a single sample in a study of shared clonotypes between healthy human individuals (TCRdb year 2020). The method was the immunoSEQ multiplex PCR assay. What TCRdb holds here is the immuneACCESS table cut down to in-frame rearrangements. Part of the clones is not present; checked against another copy, under half of the missing clones reflect an unresolved V gene, and the others are unexplained. This sample lists 2,500,000 or so clones; approximately 90% were detected once. The ten largest account for over 0.12% of the sample. The sample comprised naive CD4+ T cells sorted from blood. What this sample's cell subset or site label stands for: CD45RA+ positively selected. The receptors come from a man younger than 35 in good health.

The chain recombines TRBV10-3 with TRBJ2-5; 7 positions match TRBD2. Germline V gene lookup returns CDR1 ENHRY and CDR2 SYGVKD. V lost 11 bases, J lost 4 bases, and 13 bases stayed unmatched. This CDR3 has 14 amino acids. CDR3 in DNA: TGTGCCGCCCGTGAGGGAGGGCCGGGAGAGACCCAGTACTTC. Translating it yields CAAREGGPGETQYF.

The genes are TRBV4-1 and TRBJ1-4; D is unresolved. Germline V gene data show CDR1 as MGHRA and CDR2 as YSYEKL. CDR3 length: 15 residues. The V and J ends lost 4 bases and 11 bases respectively, with 20 bases between them. CDR3 residues: CASSPNGQEAQKLFF. The DNA for the CDR3 is TGCGCCAGCAGCCCCAATGGGCAGGAAGCGCAGAAACTGTTTTTT.

The V call is TRBV10-1, the J call TRBJ1-5; D is ambiguous. V lost 7 bases and J lost 6, with 13 bases in between. In germline, CDR1 is WNHNN, CDR2 SYGVQD (reference sequence). The CDR3 consists of 13 residues. This chain's CDR3 is CASKGWGGQPQHF. For the CDR3, the DNA is TGCGCCAGCAAGGGTTGGGGAGGTCAGCCCCAGCATTTT.

The chain uses TRBV4-3 and TRBJ2-2; either TRBD1 or TRBD2 may supply D (5 bases each). This CDR3 has 17 amino acids. The germline gives CDR1 LGHNA, CDR2 YSLEER. V was shortened by 1 base and J by 6 bases, with 18 bases between the two germline ends. In DNA, the CDR3 is TGCGCCAGCAGCCAAGCGGGGCCCAGCTCGAGGGCCGGGGAGCTGTTTTTT. This sequence encodes CASSQAGPSSRAGELFF.

The chain has TRBV19 and TRBJ2-1; no firm D call. V shed 4 bases and J shed 4 bases, with 14 bases lying between them. The CDR3 length is 15 residues. The V gene's germline CDR1 is LNHDA and CDR2 SQIVND (reference sequence). The CDR3 sequence is CASSSRSERYNEQFF. CDR3 nucleotides: TGTGCCAGTAGTAGTCGGTCAGAAAGGTACAATGAGCAGTTCTTC.

The CDR3 is CASSIGGEATEAFF. The CDR3 nucleotides are TGTGCCAGTAGTATCGGGGGAGAAGCGACTGAAGCTTTCTTT. This chain connects TRBV19 to TRBJ1-1; D is possibly TRBD1 (5 bases). Germline V lookup: CDR1 LNHDA, CDR2 SQIVND (reference sequence). The CDR3 loop spans 14 amino acids. V lost 3 bases to trimming and J lost 5 bases, with 13 bases between them.

The chain carries TRBV9 and TRBJ1-2; D gene ambiguous. Germline CDR1 SGDLS, CDR2 YYNGEE. Trimming cost V 2 bases and J 7 bases, with 21 bases left between them. The CDR3 totals 16 residues. The CDR3 loop reads CASSVSVSRSTVGYTF. CDR3 sequence (DNA): TGTGCCAGCAGCGTTTCGGTCTCAAGAAGTACAGTTGGCTACACCTTC.